The sequence of this T cell receptor beta chain was determined in a study of shared clonotypes between healthy human individuals. In the naive CD8 group, cells lacked CD45RO and were positively selected for CCR7, so terminally differentiated effector memory CD45RA+ cells were left out. Those who donated were healthy HIV-negative adults, with no recent acute infections or vaccinations reported. CDR1 PRHDT and CDR2 FYEKMQ come from the germline V gene (reference sequence). The CDR3 length is 20 residues. The V gene end was trimmed by 6 bases and the J gene end by 1 base; junction bases not matched to a gene: 16. Generated by immunoSEQ multiplex PCR, the TCRdb table keeps only in-frame clones and is missing some. The sample has about 1.9 million clones, 90% to 95% seen once; the top ten hold approximately 1.7%.

This rearrangement joins TRBV13 to TRBJ2-3; 13 nucleotides match TRBD2. The receptor was isolated from a man between 18 and 29 years old in good health. Some clones in this sample may be carry-over from other donors' samples. Sequencing was carried out using naive CD8+ T cells from PBMCs. This CDR3 is CASRRRGLAGEVAGTDTQYF. The CDR3 nucleotides read TGTGCCAGCAGGAGGCGAGGACTAGCGGGAGAAGTGGCTGGCACAGATACGCAGTATTTT.